The 24 T cell receptor beta chains in this list originate from one sample, sequenced in a study of CD8+ T cells in alopecia areata. cDNA serving as the sequencing template came from extracted, reverse transcribed RNA. Generated by immunoSEQ multiplex PCR, the TCRdb table keeps only in-frame clones and is missing some. The data hold under 350,000 clones, with more than 45% observed a single time. Treatment: oral pan-JAK inhibitor, 5-10 mg twice daily. The source was CD4+ T cells sorted from blood, collected at week 24, from a patient treated with tofacitinib. All receptors come from a human donor with alopecia areata.

The gene calls are TRBV30 and TRBJ1-1, with D possibly being TRBD1 (5 bases). CDR1 and CDR2 (germline): GTSNPN, SVGIG (reference sequence). The V and J ends lost 2 bases and 3 bases respectively, with 13 bases between them. This CDR3 comprises 14 residues. The CDR3 coding sequence is TGTGCCTGGAGTTTCGGGACCCAGGACACTGAAGCTTTCTTT. This translates into CAWSFGTQDTEAFF. Together with reference TRBV30 and TRBJ1-1, the CDR3 gives the full variable domain: SQTIHQWPATLVQPVGSPLSLECTVEGTSNPNLYWYRQAAGRGLQLLFYSVGIGQISSEVPQNLSASRPQDRQFILSSKKLLLSDSGFYLCAWSFGTQDTEAFFGQGTRLTVV.

Only a few counts were recorded for this clone. The rearrangement uses TRBV29-1 and TRBJ1-1; D possibly corresponds to TRBD1 (5 bases). CDR1 is SQVTM, CDR2 ANQGSEA, per germline. The CDR3 extends over 15 amino acids. Trimming removed 0 bases from V and 0 bases from J, with 11 bases in between. This chain's CDR3 is CSVEEGGYMNTEAFF. The CDR3 DNA reads as TGCAGCGTTGAAGAGGGGGGATACATGAACACTGAAGCTTTCTTT.

The genes are TRBV18 and TRBJ1-2, with a tentative D call TRBD1 (6 bases). Germline V gene sequence: CDR1 KGHSH, CDR2 LQKENI. The CDR3 contains 15 residues. The V gene lost 1 base and the J gene lost 3 bases, with 12 bases spanning the gap. The DNA for the CDR3 is TGTGCCAGCTCACCACGGAAGGACAGCGACTATGGCTACACCTTC. Translated: CASSPRKDSDYGYTF.

The CDR3 DNA reads TGCGCCAGCAGCTTGTCGGGACAGTCGCAGCCCCAGCATTTT. This encodes CASSLSGQSQPQHF. The V and J genes are TRBV5-1 and TRBJ1-5; 7 nucleotides agree with TRBD1. V was pared by 1 base and J by 7 bases, with 5 bases of the junction left unmatched. CDR1 and CDR2 (germline): SGHRS, YFSETQ. The CDR3 spans 14 residues.

This chain links TRBV4-2 with TRBJ2-1; 11 nucleotides match TRBD2. Germline CDR1 and CDR2: LGHNA and YNFKEQ. V lost 2 bases to trimming and J lost 4 bases; unmatched junction nucleotides: 16. This CDR3 region has 20 residues. The chain's CDR3 is CASSQRILGGLAGGYNEQFF. The CDR3 DNA follows: TGTGCCAGCAGCCAACGCATTTTGGGTGGCCTAGCGGGGGGATACAATGAGCAGTTCTTC.

The chain combines TRBV7-2 with TRBJ2-3, with D unresolved. Trimming took off 1 base at V and 11 bases at J, with 13 bases between the two ends. Germline CDR1 SGHTA, CDR2 FQGNSA. The CDR3 length is 13 residues. The CDR3 sequence is CASSLVASQMQYF. DNA for the CDR3: TGTGCCAGCAGCTTAGTGGCCTCCCAAATGCAGTATTTT. Full variable domain (remainder filled in from reference TRBV7-2 and TRBJ2-3): GAGVSQSPSNKVTEKGKDVELRCDPISGHTALYWYRQSLGQGLEFLIYFQGNSAPDKSGLPSDRFSAERTGGSVSTLTIQRTQQEDSAVYLCASSLVASQMQYFGPGTRLTVL.

J is TRBJ2-2 and V is TRBV30, with D tentatively TRBD1 (5 bases). V was pared by 4 bases and J by 4 bases, with 13 bases between. Germline V gene sequence: CDR1 GTSNPN, CDR2 SVGIG (reference sequence). The CDR3 runs 14 residues. In DNA form, the CDR3 reads TGTGCCTGGATCGGGCCAGGGCGCACCGGGGAGCTGTTTTTT. Translation gives CAWIGPGRTGELFF.

This clone has a handful of counts. The chain carries TRBV25-1 and TRBJ2-5; D may be TRBD2 (5 bases). The CDR3 spans 13 residues. The ends were cut back, 1 base at V and 5 bases at J, with 8 bases in the middle. Per the germline V gene, CDR1 is MGHDK and CDR2 is SYGVNS. The DNA for the CDR3 is TGTGCCAGCAGTGAATTAGCGCGGGAGACCCAGTACTTC. It yields the protein CASSELARETQYF.

The chain has TRBV9 and TRBJ2-5; no clear D gene. V was trimmed by 0 bases and J by 0 bases, leaving 6 bases between them. CDR3 length: 14 residues. Germline loops: CDR1 SGDLS, CDR2 YYNGEE. The CDR3 loop reads CASSVVGNQETQYF. The CDR3 nucleotides read TGTGCCAGCAGCGTAGTCGGTAACCAAGAGACCCAGTACTTC.

The rearrangement uses TRBV29-1 and TRBJ2-7; 12 nucleotides align to TRBD1. Trimming cost V 6 bases and J 3 bases; bases outside gene matches: 6. Germline-derived CDR1 and CDR2 are SQVTM and ANQGSEA. This CDR3 has 14 amino acids. The CDR3 protein is CSVGRDRGLYEQYF. The DNA for the CDR3 is TGCAGCGTCGGCCGGGACAGGGGGCTCTACGAGCAGTACTTC.

This clone appeared a single time. The V call is TRBV4-2, the J call TRBJ1-2; the D gene is possibly TRBD1 (5 bases). The CDR3 sequence is 13 residues long. The germline V gene has CDR1 LGHNA and CDR2 YNFKEQ. Trimming took off 4 bases at V and 8 bases at J, with 14 bases between the two ends. CDR3: CASSPDTGGGYTF. CDR3 coding DNA: TGTGCCAGCAGCCCGGACACGGGAGGGGGCTACACCTTC.

The chain recombines TRBV5-4 with TRBJ1-4; no definite D call. The germline gives CDR1 SGHNT, CDR2 YYREEE (reference sequence). This CDR3 spans 13 amino acids. V was cut by 7 bases and J by 3 bases, with 10 bases left in between. In DNA, the CDR3 is TGTGCCAGCTCGGTGGACGCTAATGAAAAACTGTTTTTT. Translated: CASSVDANEKLFF. Using reference TRBV5-4 and TRBJ1-4 for the parts outside the CDR3, the full variable domain is ETGVTQSPTHLIKTRGQQVTLRCSSQSGHNTVSWYQQALGQGPQFIFQYYREEENGRGNFPPRFSGLQFPNYSSELNVNALELDDSALYLCASSVDANEKLFFGSGTQLSVL.

The chain uses TRBV29-1 and TRBJ1-2, with a tentative D call TRBD1 (5 bases). The CDR3 length is 14 residues. CDR1 and CDR2 from the germline V gene are SQVTM and ANQGSEA. Trimming stripped 6 bases from V and 7 bases from J, with 21 bases between. The CDR3 region has the DNA TGCAGCGTGCGTCCAAACTCGCTGACAGCTGGCTACACCTTC. Protein sequence: CSVRPNSLTAGYTF.

A single count supports this clone. The rearrangement links TRBV5-1 to TRBJ2-5; D ambiguous. The CDR3 is 16 residues long. Germline lookup yields CDR1 SGHRS and CDR2 YFSETQ. Between the trimmed V and J ends, which lost 0 bases and 2 bases, there was a span of 14 bases. The DNA for the CDR3 is TGCGCCAGCAGCTTGGACGGGTTGGCAACTCAAGAGACCCAGTACTTC. This codes for CASSLDGLATQETQYF.

The chain has TRBV6-5 and TRBJ2-7, with 8 positions matching TRBD1. Trimming removed 8 bases from V and 4 bases from J; junction bases left unmatched: 10. The CDR3 spans 14 residues. CDR1 and CDR2 (germline): MNHEY, SVGAGI. The CDR3 protein is CASHPQGARYEQYF. CDR3 coding DNA: TGTGCCAGCCACCCCCAGGGGGCGCGGTACGAGCAGTACTTC.

The V and J genes are TRBV6-1 and TRBJ2-5, with D possibly TRBD2 on 5 matching bases. Germline values: CDR1 MNHNS, CDR2 SASEGT. Trimming took 4 bases from V and 5 from J, leaving 14 bases between them. CDR3 length: 14 amino acids. DNA for the CDR3: TGTGCCAGCAGTGCTCAGACTATTTTGGAGACCCAGTACTTC. Amino acid sequence: CASSAQTILETQYF.

V is TRBV29-1 and J is TRBJ2-3, with 9 bases that match TRBD2. With V trimmed by 1 base and J by 4 bases, 6 bases remained unmatched. The V gene's germline CDR1 is SQVTM and CDR2 ANQGSEA. There are 15 residues in the CDR3. The CDR3 DNA reads as TGCAGCGTTGAAGCTTTGCGGGGGGGGCCAGATACGCAGTATTTT. It translates to CSVEALRGGPDTQYF.

This chain links TRBV30 with TRBJ1-5; the D gene is possibly TRBD1 (5 bases). V lost 2 bases and J 5 bases, leaving 10 bases between the germline ends. Germline V gene lookup returns CDR1 GTSNPN and CDR2 SVGIG (reference sequence). This CDR3 has 13 amino acids. The CDR3 spells CAWSMTADQPQHF. The CDR3 bases are TGTGCCTGGAGTATGACAGCCGATCAGCCCCAGCATTTT.

This rearrangement joins TRBV15 to TRBJ2-5; TRBD2 matches at 10 bases. With V trimmed by 3 bases and J by 1 base, 2 bases remained unmatched. The CDR3 consists of 15 residues. Germline CDR1 reads LNHNV; CDR2 reads YYDKDF (reference sequence). CDR3: CATSRSSGGQETQYF. The CDR3 DNA reads TGTGCCACCAGCAGGTCTAGCGGGGGCCAAGAGACCCAGTACTTC.

The V gene is TRBV27, the J gene TRBJ2-2; 11 bases fit TRBD1. The germline CDR1 and CDR2 sequences are MNHEY and SMNVEV (reference sequence). The CDR3 contains 16 residues. V lost 6 bases to trimming and J lost 5 bases; unmatched junction nucleotides: 8. The CDR3 loop is CASRALGQGGTGELFF. Written as DNA, the CDR3 is TGTGCCAGCAGAGCCTTGGGACAGGGGGGAACCGGGGAGCTGTTTTTT.

Notes on this clone: Germline and junction disagree at one end, which may indicate a read error. The chain combines TRBV7-7 with TRBJ2-5; TRBD2 matches 13 bases. This CDR3 contains 16 residues. Germline assignment: CDR1 SSHAT and CDR2 FNYEAQ (reference sequence). CDR3 residues: CASSFTSGGAAETQYF. The CDR3 region has the DNA TGTGCTAGCAGCTTTACTAGCGGGGGGGCCGCAGAGACCCAGTACTTC.

Worth noting for this clone: This sample also contains other DNA sequences that code for the same CDR3. V usage is TRBV2 and J usage is TRBJ1-5; D unresolved. The germline gives CDR1 SNHLY, CDR2 FYNNEI. CDR3 length: 14 amino acids. Trimming removed 3 bases from V and 4 bases from J, with 10 bases in between. CDR3 loop: CASSDRVGNQPQHF. The CDR3 DNA reads as TGTGCCAGCAGTGATAGGGTGGGAAATCAGCCCCAGCATTTT.

This clone appeared a few times. The gene calls are TRBV2 and TRBJ2-7; no clear D gene. The length of the CDR3 is 11 residues. Trimming removed 6 bases at V and 6 bases at J, with 9 bases between. Germline CDR1 SNHLY, CDR2 FYNNEI. This CDR3 is CASSLLGEQYF. As DNA, the CDR3 is TGTGCCAGCAGCCTACTTGGCGAGCAGTACTTC.

This chain joins TRBV10-3 and TRBJ2-5; 7 nucleotides align to TRBD2. This CDR3 spans 12 amino acids. V shed 6 bases, J shed 3 bases, and the junction held 1 base outside the gene matches. In germline, CDR1 is ENHRY, CDR2 SYGVKD. DNA of the CDR3: TGTGCCATCAGGGCGGGAGAAGAGACCCAGTACTTC. It is translated as CAIRAGEETQYF.